This TCR beta chain was sequenced in a study of cytomegalovirus exposure and HLA in healthy donors. Looking at the study overall: It was reported in a later analysis that the same platform had been used for the roughly 110 validation repertoires as for the roughly 650 first-cohort repertoires. Whole-study findings and limits: Cytomegalovirus-associated status was assigned to more than 150 TCR beta chains. Rare TCR sequences dominated, though some public TCRs recurred in many donors.

A word on this clone: Its target is unknown.

Method: immunoSEQ multiplex PCR; TCRdb's copy keeps in-frame clones and lacks some. The data hold tens of thousands of clones, with roughly 94% observed a single time. Separation from the roughly 600-subject first cohort characterized the 120-subject validation cohort, to which the donors belonged. The CDR3 runs 13 residues. V was shortened by 6 bases and J by 1 base, with 10 bases between the two germline ends. Per germline, CDR1 SQVTM and CDR2 ANQGSEA. The receptor was derived from a young man in good health and CMV-seropositive. This chain uses TRBV29-1 with TRBJ1-5; perhaps TRBD1 as D (6 bases). Sequencing used PBMCs. The CDR3 reads CSVAGQSNQPQHF. In nucleotides, the CDR3 is TGCAGCGTCGCCGGACAGAGCAATCAGCCCCAGCATTTT.